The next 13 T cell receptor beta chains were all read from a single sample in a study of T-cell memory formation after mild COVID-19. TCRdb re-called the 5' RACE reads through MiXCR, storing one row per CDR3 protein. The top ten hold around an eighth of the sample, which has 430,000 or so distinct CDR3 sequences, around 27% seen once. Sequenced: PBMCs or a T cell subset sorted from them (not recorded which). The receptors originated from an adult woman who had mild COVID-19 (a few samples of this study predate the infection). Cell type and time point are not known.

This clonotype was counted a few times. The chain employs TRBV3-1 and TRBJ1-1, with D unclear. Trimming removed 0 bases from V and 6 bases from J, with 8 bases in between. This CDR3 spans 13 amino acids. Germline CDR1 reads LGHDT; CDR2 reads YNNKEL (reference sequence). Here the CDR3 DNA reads TGTGCCAGCAGCCAAGATCTCCCATCTGAAGCTTTCTTT. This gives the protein CASSQDLPSEAFF.

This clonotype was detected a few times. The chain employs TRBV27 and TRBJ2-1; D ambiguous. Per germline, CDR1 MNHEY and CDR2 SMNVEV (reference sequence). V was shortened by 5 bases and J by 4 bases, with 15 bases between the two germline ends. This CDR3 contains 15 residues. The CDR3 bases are TGTGCCAGCAGTCCTACTCGACAACCTTACAATGAGCAGTTCTTC. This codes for CASSPTRQPYNEQFF.

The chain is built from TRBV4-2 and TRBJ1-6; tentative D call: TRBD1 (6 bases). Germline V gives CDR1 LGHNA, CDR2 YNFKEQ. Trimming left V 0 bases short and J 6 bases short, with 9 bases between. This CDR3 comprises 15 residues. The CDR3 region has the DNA TGTGCCAGCAGCCAAGATGCGGGGGCTAATTCACCCCTCCACTTT. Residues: CASSQDAGANSPLHF.

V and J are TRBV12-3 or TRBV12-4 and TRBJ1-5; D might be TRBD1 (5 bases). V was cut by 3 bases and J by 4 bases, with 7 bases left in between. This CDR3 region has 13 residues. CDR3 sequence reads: CASSLTANQPQHF. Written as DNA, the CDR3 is TGTGCCAGCAGTTTGACAGCTAATCAGCCCCAGCATTTT.

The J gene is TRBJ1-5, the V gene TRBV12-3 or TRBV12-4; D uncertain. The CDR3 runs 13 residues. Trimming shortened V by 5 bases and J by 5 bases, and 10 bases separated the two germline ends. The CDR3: CASSTTGDQPQHF. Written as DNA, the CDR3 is TGTGCCAGCAGTACTACCGGCGATCAGCCCCAGCATTTT.

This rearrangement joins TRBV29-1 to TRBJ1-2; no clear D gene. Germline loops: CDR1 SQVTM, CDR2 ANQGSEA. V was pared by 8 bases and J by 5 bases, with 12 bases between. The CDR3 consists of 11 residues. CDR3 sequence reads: CSSGDMYGYTF. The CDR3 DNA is TGCAGCTCGGGAGACATGTATGGCTACACCTTC.

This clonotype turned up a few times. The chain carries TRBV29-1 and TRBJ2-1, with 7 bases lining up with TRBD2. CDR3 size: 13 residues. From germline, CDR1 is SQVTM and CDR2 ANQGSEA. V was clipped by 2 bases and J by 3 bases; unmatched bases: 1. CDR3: CSVESGDYNEQFF. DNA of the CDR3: TGCAGCGTTGAAAGCGGGGACTACAATGAGCAGTTCTTC.

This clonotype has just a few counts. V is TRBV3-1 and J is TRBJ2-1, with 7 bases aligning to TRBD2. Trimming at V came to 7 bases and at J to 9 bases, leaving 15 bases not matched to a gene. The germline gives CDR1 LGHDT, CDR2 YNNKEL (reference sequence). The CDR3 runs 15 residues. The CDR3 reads CASKKDRTSDPEQFF. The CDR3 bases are TGTGCCAGCAAAAAAGACCGAACTAGCGACCCTGAGCAGTTCTTC.

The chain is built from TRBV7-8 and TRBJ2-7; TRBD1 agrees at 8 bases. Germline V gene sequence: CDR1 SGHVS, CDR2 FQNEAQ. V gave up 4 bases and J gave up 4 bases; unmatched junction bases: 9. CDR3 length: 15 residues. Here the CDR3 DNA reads TGTGCCAGCAGCTCGGACAGGGTCGGTAGTTACGAGCAGTACTTC. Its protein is CASSSDRVGSYEQYF.

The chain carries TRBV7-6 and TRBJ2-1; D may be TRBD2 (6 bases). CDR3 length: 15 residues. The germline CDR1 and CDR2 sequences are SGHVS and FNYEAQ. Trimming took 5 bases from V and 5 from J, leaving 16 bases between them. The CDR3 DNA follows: TGTGCCAGCAGCCAGGGCCCTAGCGAGAACAATGAGCAGTTCTTC. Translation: CASSQGPSENNEQFF.

The CDR3 spells CASWFGAASMGETQYF. The DNA of the CDR3 is TGTGCCAGCTGGTTTGGAGCGGCAAGCATGGGAGAGACCCAGTACTTC. The chain has TRBV5-8 and TRBJ2-5; tentatively, D is TRBD2 (5 bases). Per germline, CDR1 SGHTS and CDR2 YDEGEE. CDR3 length: 16 amino acids. Trimming left V 7 bases short and J 4 bases short, with 23 bases between.

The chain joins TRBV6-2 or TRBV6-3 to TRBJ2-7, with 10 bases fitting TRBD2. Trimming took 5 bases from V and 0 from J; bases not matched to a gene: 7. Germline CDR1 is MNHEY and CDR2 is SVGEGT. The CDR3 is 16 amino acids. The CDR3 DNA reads TGTGCCAGCAGTGATCCGGGACTAGCGTCCTCCTACGAGCAGTACTTC. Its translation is CASSDPGLASSYEQYF.

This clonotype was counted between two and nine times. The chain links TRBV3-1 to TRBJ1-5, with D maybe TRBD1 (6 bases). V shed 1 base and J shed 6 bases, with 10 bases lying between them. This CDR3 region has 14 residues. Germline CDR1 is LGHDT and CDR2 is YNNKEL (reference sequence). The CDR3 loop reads CASSQATGTQPQHF. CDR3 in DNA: TGTGCCAGCAGCCAAGCAACAGGGACTCAGCCCCAGCATTTT.